The clone carrying this T cell receptor beta chain was seen once. Generated by immunoSEQ multiplex PCR, the TCRdb table keeps only in-frame clones and is missing some. Of just under 85,000 clones detected, roughly 80% appear once; the ten largest clones hold around 0.84%. This entry comes from a study of OX40 agonist ivuxolimab in advanced cancers. The germline CDR1 and CDR2 sequences are LNHDA and SQIVND (reference sequence). Trimming stripped 6 bases from V and 5 bases from J, with 10 bases between. The CDR3 sequence is 13 residues long. Blood was sampled at baseline, cycle 4 day 1, and cycle 7 day 1.

The V gene is TRBV19, the J gene TRBJ1-4; a possible D gene is TRBD1 (6 bases). The sample here was CD4+ or CD8+ T cells sorted from blood, taken in a trial of the OX40 agonist ivuxolimab. The source is an adult with an advanced solid tumor such as melanoma, head and neck, liver or kidney cancer. The CDR3 spells CASRARGNEKLFF. CDR3 sequence (DNA): TGTGCCAGTAGGGCCAGGGGAAATGAAAAACTGTTTTTT.